The present T cell receptor beta chain was sequenced within a study of T cells in localized non-small cell lung cancer. The table came from immunoSEQ multiplex PCR; TCRdb's copy has only in-frame clones and leaves some out. The sample consists of around 83,000 clones, roughly 80% of them appearing once. The germline CDR1 and CDR2 sequences are MNHEY and SVGAGI. The CDR3 length is 13 residues. V gave up 7 bases and J gave up 8 bases, with 17 bases separating them. Whole-study findings and limits: Patients showing higher blood T cell density tended to see longer overall survival. The tumor had only one region sequenced, so heterogeneity remains possible. Adjacent uninvolved lung had the highest clonality, suggesting focused antigen responses.

Only one count was recorded for this clone. Its antigen is not known. This TCR derives from a man aged 40-75 years with stage II squamous cell lung carcinoma. Sequencing was performed on PBMCs, taken before any cancer treatment. The chain couples TRBV6-5 to TRBJ1-1; weak D call: TRBD1 (6 bases). The CDR3 sequence is CASNDDPRGEAFF. CDR3 in DNA: TGTGCCAGCAACGATGACCCCAGGGGAGAAGCTTTCTTT.